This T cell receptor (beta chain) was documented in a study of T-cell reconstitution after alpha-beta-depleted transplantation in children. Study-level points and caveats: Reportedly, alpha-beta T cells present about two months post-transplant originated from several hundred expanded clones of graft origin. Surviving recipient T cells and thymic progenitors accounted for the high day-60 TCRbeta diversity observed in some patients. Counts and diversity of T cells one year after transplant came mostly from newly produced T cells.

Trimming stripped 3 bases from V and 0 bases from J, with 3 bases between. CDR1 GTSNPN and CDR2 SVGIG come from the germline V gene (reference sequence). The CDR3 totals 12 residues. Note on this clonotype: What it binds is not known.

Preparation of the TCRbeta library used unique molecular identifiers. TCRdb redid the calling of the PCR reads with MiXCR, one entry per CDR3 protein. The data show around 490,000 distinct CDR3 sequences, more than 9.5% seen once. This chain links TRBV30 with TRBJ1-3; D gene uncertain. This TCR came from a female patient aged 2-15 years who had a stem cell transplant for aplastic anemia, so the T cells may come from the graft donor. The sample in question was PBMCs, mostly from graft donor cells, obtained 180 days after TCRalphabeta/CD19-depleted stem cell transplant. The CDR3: CAWRISGNTIYF. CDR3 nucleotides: TGTGCCTGGAGGATCTCTGGAAACACCATATATTTT.